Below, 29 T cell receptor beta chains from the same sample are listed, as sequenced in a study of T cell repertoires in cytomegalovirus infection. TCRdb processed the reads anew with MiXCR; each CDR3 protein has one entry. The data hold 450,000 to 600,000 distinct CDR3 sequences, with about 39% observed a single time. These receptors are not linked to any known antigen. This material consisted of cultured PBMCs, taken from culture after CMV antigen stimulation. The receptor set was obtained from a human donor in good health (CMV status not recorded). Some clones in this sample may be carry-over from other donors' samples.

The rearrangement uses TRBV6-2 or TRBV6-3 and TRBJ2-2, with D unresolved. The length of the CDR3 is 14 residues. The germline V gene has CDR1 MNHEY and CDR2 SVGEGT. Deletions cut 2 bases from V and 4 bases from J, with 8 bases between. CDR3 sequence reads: CASSYLSSTGELFF. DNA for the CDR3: TGTGCCAGCAGTTACCTTAGCAGCACCGGGGAGCTGTTTTTT.

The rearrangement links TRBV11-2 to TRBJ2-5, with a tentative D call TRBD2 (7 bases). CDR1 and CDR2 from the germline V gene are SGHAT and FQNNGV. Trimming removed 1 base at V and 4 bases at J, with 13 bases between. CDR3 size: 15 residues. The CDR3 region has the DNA TGTGCCAGCAGCTTAGGGGGGGGCTTATTAGAGACCCAGTACTTC. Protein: CASSLGGGLLETQYF.

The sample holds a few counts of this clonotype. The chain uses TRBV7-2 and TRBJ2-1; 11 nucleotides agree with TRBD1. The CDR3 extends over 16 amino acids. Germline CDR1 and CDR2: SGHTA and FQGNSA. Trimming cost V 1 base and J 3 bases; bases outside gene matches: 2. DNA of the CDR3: TGTGCCAGCAGCTTAGGGGACAGGGGGGTCTACAATGAGCAGTTCTTC. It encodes CASSLGDRGVYNEQFF.

The CDR3 DNA sequence: TGTGCCAGCATATCGGGGACCCGGATCTCTGGGGCCAACGTCCTGACTTTC. Translation gives CASISGTRISGANVLTF. The rearrangement joins TRBV7-8 to TRBJ2-6, with D perhaps assigned TRBD1 or TRBD2 (5 bases each). Germline CDR1 is SGHVS and CDR2 is FQNEAQ. V was clipped by 7 bases and J by 0 bases, with 16 bases between them. The CDR3 is 17 amino acids.

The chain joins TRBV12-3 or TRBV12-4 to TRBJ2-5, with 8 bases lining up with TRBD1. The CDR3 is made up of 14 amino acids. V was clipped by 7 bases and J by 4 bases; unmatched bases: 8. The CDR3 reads CASTTGATRETQYF. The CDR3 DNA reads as TGTGCCAGCACGACAGGGGCGACCCGAGAGACCCAGTACTTC.

The CDR3 nucleotides read TGCAGTGCTGCCCGCCGAGAACAGGGCTACGAGCAGTACTTC. Translation: CSAARREQGYEQYF. V and J are TRBV20-1 and TRBJ2-7; a possible D gene is TRBD1 (6 bases). V shed 5 bases and J shed 3 bases, with 17 bases lying between them. The CDR3 runs 14 residues. Germline values: CDR1 DFQATT, CDR2 SNEGSKA (reference sequence).

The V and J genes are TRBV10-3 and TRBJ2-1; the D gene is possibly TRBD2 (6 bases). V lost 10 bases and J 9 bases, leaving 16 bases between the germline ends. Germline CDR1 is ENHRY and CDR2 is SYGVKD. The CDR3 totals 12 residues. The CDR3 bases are TGTGCCACTCGAGCGGGCGGTGGTGAGCAGTTCTTC. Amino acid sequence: CATRAGGGEQFF.

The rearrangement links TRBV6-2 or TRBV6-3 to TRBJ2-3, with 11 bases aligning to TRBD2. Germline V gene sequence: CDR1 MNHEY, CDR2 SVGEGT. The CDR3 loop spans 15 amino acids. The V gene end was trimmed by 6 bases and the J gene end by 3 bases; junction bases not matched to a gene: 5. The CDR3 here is CASSWWTSGTDTQYF. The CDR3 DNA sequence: TGTGCCAGCAGCTGGTGGACTAGCGGGACAGATACGCAGTATTTT.

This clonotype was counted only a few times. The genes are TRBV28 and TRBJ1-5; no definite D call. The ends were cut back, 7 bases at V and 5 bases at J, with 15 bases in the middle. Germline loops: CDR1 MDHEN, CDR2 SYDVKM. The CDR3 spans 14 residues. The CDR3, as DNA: TGTGCCAGCACACTTGGTAGGGATCATCAGCCCCAGCATTTT. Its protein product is CASTLGRDHQPQHF. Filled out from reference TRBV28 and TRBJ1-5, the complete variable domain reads DVKVTQSSRYLVKRTGEKVFLECVQDMDHENMFWYRQDPGLGLRLIYFSYDVKMKEKGDIPEGYSVSREKKERFSLILESASTNQTSMYLCASTLGRDHQPQHFGDGTRLSIL.

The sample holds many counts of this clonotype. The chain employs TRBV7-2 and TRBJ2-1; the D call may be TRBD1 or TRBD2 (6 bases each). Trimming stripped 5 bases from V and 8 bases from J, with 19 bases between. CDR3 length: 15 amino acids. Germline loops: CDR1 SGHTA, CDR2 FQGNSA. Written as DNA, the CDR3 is TGTGCCAGCAGCCCCCGGGACTTTGGGGGCGATGAGCAGTTCTTC. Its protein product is CASSPRDFGGDEQFF.

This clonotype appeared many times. The CDR3 is CASSPPGGTEAFF. In DNA form, the CDR3 reads TGTGCCAGCTCACCACCGGGGGGAACTGAAGCTTTCTTT. The chain combines TRBV18 with TRBJ1-1; perhaps TRBD1 as D (5 bases). This CDR3 comprises 13 residues. Germline-derived CDR1 and CDR2 are KGHSH and LQKENI. The V gene lost 0 bases and the J gene lost 5 bases, with 7 bases spanning the gap.

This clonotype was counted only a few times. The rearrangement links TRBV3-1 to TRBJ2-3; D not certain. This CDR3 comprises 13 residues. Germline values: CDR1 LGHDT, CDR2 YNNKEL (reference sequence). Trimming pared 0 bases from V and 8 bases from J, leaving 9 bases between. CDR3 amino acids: CASSQDLDGTQYF. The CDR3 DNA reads TGTGCCAGCAGCCAAGATCTCGATGGTACGCAGTATTTT.

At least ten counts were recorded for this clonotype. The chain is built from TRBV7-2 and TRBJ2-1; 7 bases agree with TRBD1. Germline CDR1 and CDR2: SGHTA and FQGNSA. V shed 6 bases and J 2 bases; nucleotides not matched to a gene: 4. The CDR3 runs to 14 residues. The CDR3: CASSRGGTYNEQFF. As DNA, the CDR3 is TGTGCCAGCAGTCGAGGGGGCACCTACAATGAGCAGTTCTTC.

The CDR3: CASSQLKDGDYEQYF. The CDR3, as DNA: TGCGCCAGCAGCCAATTAAAGGACGGAGACTACGAGCAGTACTTC. The V call is TRBV4-1, the J call TRBJ2-7; D unclear. The CDR3 is 15 residues long. V lost 2 bases to trimming and J lost 3 bases, with 14 bases between them. CDR1 is MGHRA, CDR2 YSYEKL, per germline.

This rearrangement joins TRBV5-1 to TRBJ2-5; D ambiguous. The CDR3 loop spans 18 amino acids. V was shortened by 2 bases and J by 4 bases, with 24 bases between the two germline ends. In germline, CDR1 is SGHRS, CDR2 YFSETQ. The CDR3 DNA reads TGCGCCAGCAGCTTCAGGCCCGGGCTAACAATCACGAGAGAGACCCAGTACTTC. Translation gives CASSFRPGLTITRETQYF.

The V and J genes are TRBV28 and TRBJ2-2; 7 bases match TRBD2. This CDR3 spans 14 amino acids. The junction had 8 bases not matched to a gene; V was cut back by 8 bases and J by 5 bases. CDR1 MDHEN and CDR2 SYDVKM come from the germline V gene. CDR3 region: CASGASGQTGELFF. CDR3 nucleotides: TGTGCCAGCGGGGCTAGCGGTCAAACCGGGGAGCTGTTTTTT.

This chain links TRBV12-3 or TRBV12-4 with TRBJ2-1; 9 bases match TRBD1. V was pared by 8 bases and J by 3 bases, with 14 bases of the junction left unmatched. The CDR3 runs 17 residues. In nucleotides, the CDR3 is TGTGCCAGCCGGGGGACAGGGTGGTTGGGGGGCTACAATGAGCAGTTCTTC. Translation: CASRGTGWLGGYNEQFF.

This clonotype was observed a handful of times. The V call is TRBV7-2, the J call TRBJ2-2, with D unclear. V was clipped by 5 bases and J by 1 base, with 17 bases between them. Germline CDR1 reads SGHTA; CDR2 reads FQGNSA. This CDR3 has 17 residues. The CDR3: CASSQAFGQGNTGELFF. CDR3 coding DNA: TGTGCCAGCAGCCAAGCGTTCGGGCAAGGGAACACCGGGGAGCTGTTTTTT.

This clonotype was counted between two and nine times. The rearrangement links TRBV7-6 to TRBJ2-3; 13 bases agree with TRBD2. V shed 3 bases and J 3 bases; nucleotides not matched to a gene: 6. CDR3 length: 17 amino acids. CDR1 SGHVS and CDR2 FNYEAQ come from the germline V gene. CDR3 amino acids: CASSFPGLAGVTDTQYF. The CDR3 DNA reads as TGTGCCAGCAGCTTTCCAGGACTAGCGGGGGTTACAGATACGCAGTATTTT. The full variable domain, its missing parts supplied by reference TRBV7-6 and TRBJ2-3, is GAGVSQSPRYKVTKRGQDVALRCDPISGHVSLYWYRQALGQGPEFLTYFNYEAQQDKSGLPNDRFSAERPEGSISTLTIQRTEQRDSAMYRCASSFPGLAGVTDTQYFGPGTRLTVL.

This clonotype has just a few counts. CDR3 DNA: TGCGCCAGCAGCTACAGGGGTCAAAGCACAGATACGCAGTATTTT. Translation gives CASSYRGQSTDTQYF. The J gene is TRBJ2-3, the V gene TRBV5-1; TRBD1 matches 7 bases. This CDR3 has 15 amino acids. Looked up from germline, CDR1 is SGHRS and CDR2 is YFSETQ. With 3 bases clipped from V and 0 bases from J, the junction kept 4 bases outside the gene matches. The full variable domain, in which reference TRBV5-1 and TRBJ2-3 provide the parts outside the CDR3, is KAGVTQTPRYLIKTRGQQVTLSCSPISGHRSVSWYQQTPGQGLQFLFEYFSETQRNKGNFPGRFSGRQFSNSRSEMNVSTLELGDSALYLCASSYRGQSTDTQYFGPGTRLTVL.

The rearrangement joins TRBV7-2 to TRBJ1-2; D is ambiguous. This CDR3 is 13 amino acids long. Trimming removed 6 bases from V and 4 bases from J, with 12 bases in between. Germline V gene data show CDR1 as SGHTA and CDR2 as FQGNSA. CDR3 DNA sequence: TGTGCCAGCAGTCAGGACCGATCCTATGGCTACACCTTC. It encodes CASSQDRSYGYTF.

This CDR3 reads CSAAPPRYTDTQYF. Written as DNA, the CDR3 is TGCAGTGCTGCCCCTCCTAGGTACACAGATACGCAGTATTTT. The chain combines TRBV20-1 with TRBJ2-3; D is undetermined. Germline loops: CDR1 DFQATT, CDR2 SNEGSKA (reference sequence). This CDR3 region has 14 residues. V lost 5 bases and J lost 2, with 14 bases in between.

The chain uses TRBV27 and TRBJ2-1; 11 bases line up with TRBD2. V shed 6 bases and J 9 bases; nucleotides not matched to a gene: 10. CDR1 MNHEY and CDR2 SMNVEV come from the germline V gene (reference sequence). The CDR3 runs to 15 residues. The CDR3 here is CASSPTSGSESEQFF. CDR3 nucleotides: TGTGCCAGCAGCCCTACTAGCGGGAGTGAGAGTGAGCAGTTCTTC.

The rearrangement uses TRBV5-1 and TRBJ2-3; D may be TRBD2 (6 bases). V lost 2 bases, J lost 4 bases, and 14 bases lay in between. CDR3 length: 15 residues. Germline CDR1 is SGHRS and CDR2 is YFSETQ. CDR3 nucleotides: TGCGCCAGCAGCTTCGGGGAAGGGGAGGCAGATACGCAGTATTTT. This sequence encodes CASSFGEGEADTQYF.

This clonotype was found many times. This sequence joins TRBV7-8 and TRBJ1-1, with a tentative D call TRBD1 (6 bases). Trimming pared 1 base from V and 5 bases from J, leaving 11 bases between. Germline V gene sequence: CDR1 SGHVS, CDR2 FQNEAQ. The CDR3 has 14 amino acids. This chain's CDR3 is CASSLGQGWTEAFF. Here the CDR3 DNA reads TGTGCCAGCAGCTTAGGGCAGGGGTGGACTGAAGCTTTCTTT.

The CDR3 protein is CASSFPGQYNEQFF. In DNA, the CDR3 is TGTGCCAGCAGCTTCCCGGGACAATACAATGAGCAGTTCTTC. The chain links TRBV5-4 to TRBJ2-1, with D possibly matching TRBD1 (6 bases). Trimming stripped 2 bases from V and 4 bases from J, with 10 bases between. CDR3 length equals 14 residues. In germline, CDR1 is SGHNT, CDR2 YYREEE (reference sequence). The full variable domain, with the rest looked up from reference TRBV5-4 and TRBJ2-1, is ETGVTQSPTHLIKTRGQQVTLRCSSQSGHNTVSWYQQALGQGPQFIFQYYREEENGRGNFPPRFSGLQFPNYSSELNVNALELDDSALYLCASSFPGQYNEQFFGPGTRLTVL.

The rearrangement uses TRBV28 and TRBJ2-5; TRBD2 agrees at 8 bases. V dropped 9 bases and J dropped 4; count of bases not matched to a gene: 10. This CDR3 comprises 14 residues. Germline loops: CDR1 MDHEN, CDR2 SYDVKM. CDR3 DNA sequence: TGTGCCAGTGAGGGAGCGGGGGTTGGAGAGACCCAGTACTTC. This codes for CASEGAGVGETQYF.

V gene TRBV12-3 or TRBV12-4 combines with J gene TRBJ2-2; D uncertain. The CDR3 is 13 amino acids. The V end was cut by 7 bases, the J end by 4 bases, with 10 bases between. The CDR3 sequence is CASTTYSTGELFF. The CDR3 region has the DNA TGTGCCAGCACTACCTATTCCACCGGGGAGCTGTTTTTT.

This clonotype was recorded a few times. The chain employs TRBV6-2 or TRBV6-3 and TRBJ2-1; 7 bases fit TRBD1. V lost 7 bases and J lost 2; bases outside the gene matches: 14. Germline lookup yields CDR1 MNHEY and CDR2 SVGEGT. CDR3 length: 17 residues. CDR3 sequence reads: CASTRGRWDRAYNEQFF. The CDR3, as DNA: TGTGCCAGCACCAGGGGTAGGTGGGACAGAGCCTACAATGAGCAGTTCTTC.